This T cell receptor beta chain was found in a study of control samples from healthy donors and cancer patients. TCRdb's copy holds only in-frame clones and misses some; the assay was immunoSEQ multiplex PCR. The sample has around 250,000 clones; about four fifths are singletons. Trimming cost V 7 bases and J 8 bases, with 17 bases left between them. Germline V CDR1 and CDR2: SQVTM, ANQGSEA. The CDR3 is made up of 13 amino acids. This receptor was identified in a woman in her fifties or sixties with lung cancer. The sample taken for sequencing was PBMCs. V is TRBV29-1 and J is TRBJ1-4, with TRBD1 as a possible D gene (5 bases). The CDR3 DNA sequence: TGCAGCGCCGTGCGGCAGGAGGGGGAAAAACTGTTTTTT. Residues: CSAVRQEGEKLFF.